This T cell receptor beta chain was retrieved from a study of spatial heterogeneity in lung cancer. Study overall: Sequencing of follow-up PBMC samples took place when they were available, at a median of about 22 months after resection. Alpha-chain sequences were consistently detected less often than beta-chain sequences.

As to time point: blood at routine non-recurrence follow-up after resection. Unsorted whole RNA from tumor, nontumor lung or frozen PBMC underwent sequencing. This CDR3 region has 15 residues. Germline loops: CDR1 LNHNV, CDR2 YYDKDF (reference sequence). Trimming cost V 4 bases and J 1 base, with 11 bases left between them. This clonotype was recorded a few times. Every individual TCR cDNA molecule carried its own unique molecular identifier, which allowed correction of PCR and sequencing errors. Using its own MiXCR run on the 5' RACE reads, TCRdb lists one record per CDR3 protein. The table records about 50,000 distinct CDR3 sequences, about 7.4% of them present only once.

The chain joins TRBV15 to TRBJ1-5; maybe TRBD1 (6 bases). The specimen comprised PBMCs, sampled at follow-up. This receptor was obtained from a female donor with early-stage non-small cell lung cancer. The CDR3 reads CATSIAGESNQPQHF. The CDR3 nucleotides read TGTGCCACCAGCATCGCAGGGGAAAGCAATCAGCCCCAGCATTTT.